This T cell receptor (beta chain) was sequenced for a study of T-cell memory formation after mild COVID-19. Study-level points and caveats: While clones contracting from day 15 to 85 were balanced between CD4 and CD8, later expanders leaned CD4+. Proof of SARS-CoV-2 specificity was absent for the second-wave clones that crested on day 37.

This clonotype was counted between two and nine times. Its antigen is unknown. TCRdb re-derived calls from the 5' RACE reads in MiXCR, one entry per CDR3 protein. The sample shows approximately 480,000 distinct CDR3 sequences, approximately 18% of them seen only once. V was trimmed by 3 bases and J by 0 bases, leaving 15 bases between them. The CDR3 is 17 residues long. Germline CDR1 is SQVTM and CDR2 is ANQGSEA. The V call is TRBV29-1, the J call TRBJ2-6, with D maybe TRBD1 (6 bases). The receptor comes from an adult woman who had mild COVID-19 (a few samples of this study predate the infection). Cell type and time point are not known. The specimen was PBMCs or a T cell subset sorted from them (not recorded which). CDR3 coding DNA: TGCAGCGTTGATAGCCTAAGGACAGCCTCTGGGGCCAACGTCCTGACTTTC. Translating gives CSVDSLRTASGANVLTF.